The 31 T cell receptor beta chains in this list originate from one sample, sequenced in a study of T cell responses to AZD1222 COVID-19 vaccine. Using immunoSEQ multiplex PCR, the repertoire was profiled, and TCRdb retains in-frame clones only, with some absent. The table shows roughly 200,000 clones, with just over 90% occurring only once. This specimen consisted of peripheral blood, obtained on day 0 of MenACWY control vaccination. The receptors shown here come from an adult in good health.

The gene calls are TRBV5-1 and TRBJ1-4; 9 positions match TRBD1. CDR1 is SGHRS and CDR2 is YFSETQ in the germline V gene. Germline trimming cut 4 bases from V and 8 bases from J; bases unmatched to any gene: 6. The CDR3 sequence is 14 residues long. DNA for the CDR3: TGCGCCAGCAGCCCCCGACAGGGGGAGGAAAAACTGTTTTTT. Its translation: CASSPRQGEEKLFF.

The rearrangement links TRBV12-5 to TRBJ1-3; D possibly corresponds to TRBD1 (6 bases). Trimming cost V 7 bases and J 1 base, with 11 bases left between them. The V gene's germline CDR1 is LGHNT and CDR2 FRNRAP. The length of the CDR3 is 14 residues. CDR3 bases: TGTGCTAGTGCCCCAGGGGTTTCTGGAAACACCATATATTTT. This gives the protein CASAPGVSGNTIYF.

V and J are TRBV14 and TRBJ2-2, with TRBD2 matching 8 bases. J gave up 7 bases and V 3 bases, and 13 bases lay outside the gene matches. The V gene's germline CDR1 is SGHDN and CDR2 FVKESK. The CDR3 is 17 residues long. CDR3 DNA sequence: TGTGCCAGCAGCCACGCTATAGCGGGGCCACCGATCGGGGAGCTGTTTTTT. Protein product: CASSHAIAGPPIGELFF.

The chain uses TRBV25-1 and TRBJ1-3, with 7 bases identical to TRBD1. V was clipped by 5 bases and J by 3 bases; unmatched bases: 1. Germline V CDR1 and CDR2: MGHDK, SYGVNS. The CDR3 length is 13 residues. CDR3 sequence reads: CASSTGVGNTIYF. CDR3 in DNA: TGTGCCAGCAGTACAGGGGTTGGAAACACCATATATTTT. The full variable domain, in which reference TRBV25-1 and TRBJ1-3 provide the parts outside the CDR3, is EADIYQTPRYLVIGTGKKITLECSQTMGHDKMYWYQQDPGMELHLIHYSYGVNSTEKGDLSSESTVSRIRTEHFPLTLESARPSHTSQYLCASSTGVGNTIYFGEGSWLTVV.

The genes are TRBV4-1 and TRBJ2-4, with TRBD1 as a possible D gene (5 bases). With 2 bases removed from V and 4 bases from J, the gap between germline ends came to 27 bases. Per germline, CDR1 MGHRA and CDR2 YSYEKL. The CDR3 spans 20 residues. The CDR3 sequence is CASSQPRHQGGQPSKNIQYF. The CDR3, as DNA: TGCGCCAGCAGCCAACCCCGGCATCAGGGTGGGCAGCCCTCTAAAAACATTCAGTACTTC.

The chain employs TRBV2 and TRBJ2-1, with D unresolved. The V and J ends lost 6 bases and 3 bases respectively, with 12 bases between them. The CDR3 extends over 14 amino acids. Germline V gene data show CDR1 as SNHLY and CDR2 as FYNNEI. The CDR3 here is CASSLGGDYNEQFF. The CDR3 DNA is TGTGCCAGCAGCCTAGGCGGTGACTACAATGAGCAGTTCTTC.

The chain carries TRBV5-4 and TRBJ1-1; weak D call: TRBD1 (5 bases). The CDR3 consists of 15 residues. Germline CDR1 is SGHNT and CDR2 is YYREEE (reference sequence). Trimming took 3 bases from V and 4 from J, leaving 16 bases between them. CDR3 region: CASSSYGGSFTEAFF. In nucleotides, the CDR3 is TGTGCCAGCAGCTCGTACGGGGGGAGTTTCACTGAAGCTTTCTTT.

J is TRBJ1-5 and V is TRBV19; D not resolved. The CDR3 covers 16 residues. V lost 0 bases, J lost 7 bases, and 16 bases lay in between. Germline lookup yields CDR1 LNHDA and CDR2 SQIVND (reference sequence). The CDR3 DNA sequence: TGTGCCAGTAGTATAGATCTCGGAGTTATAGGCCAGCCCCAGCATTTT. The encoded protein is CASSIDLGVIGQPQHF.

The chain carries TRBV28 and TRBJ2-7; tentatively, D is TRBD1 (6 bases). The CDR3 contains 12 residues. V was pared by 6 bases and J by 3 bases, with 9 bases between. CDR1 and CDR2 (germline): MDHEN, SYDVKM. The CDR3 DNA sequence: TGTGCCAGCAGCAGGGGCCTCTACGAGCAGTACTTC. Amino acid sequence: CASSRGLYEQYF.

CDR3 protein: CASSLTREAFF. Here the CDR3 DNA reads TGTGCCAGCAGTTTAACACGGGAAGCTTTCTTT. The chain couples TRBV12-3 or TRBV12-4 to TRBJ1-1, with no clear D. The CDR3 totals 11 residues. Trimming pared 2 bases from V and 8 bases from J, leaving 6 bases between.

The V and J genes are TRBV19 and TRBJ2-5, with TRBD1 as a possible D gene (5 bases). This CDR3 is built from 17 residues. Germline V gene sequence: CDR1 LNHDA, CDR2 SQIVND (reference sequence). Trimming pared 4 bases from V and 5 bases from J, leaving 23 bases between. CDR3 coding DNA: TGTGCCAGTAGTAATGGGGCCAGGAGTTTGAGTAGTGAGACCCAGTACTTC. Translated: CASSNGARSLSSETQYF.

The chain uses TRBV4-3 and TRBJ1-1; D remains unclear. The V and J ends lost 2 bases and 3 bases respectively, with 13 bases between them. The CDR3 length is 15 residues. Germline CDR1 is LGHNA and CDR2 is YSLEER. CDR3 residues: CASSQQQWGDTEAFF. CDR3 DNA sequence: TGCGCCAGCAGCCAACAACAGTGGGGAGACACTGAAGCTTTCTTT.

This chain connects TRBV9 to TRBJ1-3; D unresolved. This CDR3 comprises 14 residues. Per germline, CDR1 SGDLS and CDR2 YYNGEE. Trimming stripped 0 bases from V and 1 base from J, with 5 bases between. CDR3 DNA: TGTGCCAGCAGCGTAGACGGGTCTGGAAACACCATATATTTT. This encodes CASSVDGSGNTIYF.

CDR3 coding DNA: TGTGCCAGTAGTATAGGAGGAGGAGAGACCCAGTACTTC. It yields the protein CASSIGGGETQYF. This rearrangement joins TRBV19 to TRBJ2-5; the D gene is possibly TRBD2 (5 bases). The germline V gene encodes CDR1 LNHDA and CDR2 SQIVND (reference sequence). V lost 1 base to trimming and J lost 4 bases, with 7 bases between them. This CDR3 region has 13 residues. Supplemented by reference TRBV19 and TRBJ2-5, the full variable domain reads DGGITQSPKYLFRKEGQNVTLSCEQNLNHDAMYWYRQDPGQGLRLIYYSQIVNDFQKGDIAEGYSVSREKKESFPLTVTSAQKNPTAFYLCASSIGGGETQYFGPGTRLLVL.

The genes are TRBV7-8 and TRBJ1-1; D is perhaps TRBD1 (6 bases). The germline V gene encodes CDR1 SGHVS and CDR2 FQNEAQ. The V end lost 2 bases, the J end lost 3 bases, and 10 bases lay between the germline ends. The CDR3 covers 14 residues. CDR3: CASSLNRDDTEAFF. The DNA of the CDR3 is TGTGCCAGCAGCTTAAACAGGGATGACACTGAAGCTTTCTTT. Combining the CDR3 with reference TRBV7-8 and TRBJ1-1 gives the whole variable domain GAGVSQSPRYKVAKRGQDVALRCDPISGHVSLFWYQQALGQGPEFLTYFQNEAQLDKSGLPSDRFFAERPEGSVSTLKIQRTQQEDSAVYLCASSLNRDDTEAFFGQGTRLTVV.

The chain couples TRBV18 to TRBJ1-4; possible D gene TRBD1, 5 bases. Looked up from germline, CDR1 is KGHSH and CDR2 is LQKENI. The V end was cut by 3 bases, the J end by 5 bases, with 16 bases between. The CDR3 is 16 residues long. The CDR3 region has the DNA TGTGCCAGCTCACCGCTGACGAGGCAGGGAAATGAAAAACTGTTTTTT. It codes for CASSPLTRQGNEKLFF.

The rearrangement uses TRBV11-2 and TRBJ1-1, with TRBD1 as a possible D gene (5 bases). V lost 0 bases, J lost 10 bases, and 9 bases lay in between. The CDR3 loop spans 12 amino acids. Germline V gene lookup returns CDR1 SGHAT and CDR2 FQNNGV. CDR3 in DNA: TGTGCCAGCAGCTTAGAAGCGGGACTAGCTTTCTTT. Its translation is CASSLEAGLAFF.

A single count supports this clone. The chain links TRBV19 to TRBJ1-3; the D is unclear. This CDR3 comprises 13 residues. Trimming shortened V by 5 bases and J by 4 bases, and 9 bases separated the two germline ends. Per the germline V gene, CDR1 is LNHDA and CDR2 is SQIVND (reference sequence). As DNA, the CDR3 is TGTGCCAGTAGTCGGAAGGCGGGAAACACCATATATTTT. As protein: CASSRKAGNTIYF.

This clone was counted a single time. This chain joins TRBV9 and TRBJ2-7; D unclear. The length of the CDR3 is 16 residues. The V gene lost 0 bases and the J gene lost 0 bases, with 13 bases spanning the gap. Germline-derived CDR1 and CDR2 are SGDLS and YYNGEE. CDR3 amino acids: CASSVGGTTISYEQYF. In DNA, the CDR3 is TGTGCCAGCAGCGTAGGGGGTACGACAATCTCCTACGAGCAGTACTTC.

The chain joins TRBV6-5 to TRBJ2-1; TRBD2 is a possible D gene (7 bases). Germline lookup yields CDR1 MNHEY and CDR2 SVGAGI. V lost 5 bases and J lost 5, with 16 bases in between. This CDR3 spans 15 amino acids. This CDR3 is CASSTREGGNNEQFF. The CDR3 nucleotides read TGTGCCAGCAGTACAAGGGAGGGGGGGAACAATGAGCAGTTCTTC.

This chain connects TRBV3-1 (or the pseudogene TRBV3-2) to TRBJ1-5; TRBD1 aligns across 8 bases. Trimming at V came to 2 bases and at J to 1 base, leaving 7 bases not matched to a gene. Germline loops: CDR1 LGHDT, CDR2 YNNKEL (reference sequence). The CDR3 spans 17 residues. As DNA, the CDR3 is TGTGCCAGCAGCCAAACCACAGGGGGGGGGAGCAATCAGCCCCAGCATTTT. Amino acid sequence: CASSQTTGGGSNQPQHF.

The chain employs TRBV19 and TRBJ2-3, with 11 bases lining up with TRBD2. The junction had 12 bases not matched to a gene; V was cut back by 6 bases and J by 10 bases. CDR1 and CDR2 (germline): LNHDA, SQIVND (reference sequence). This CDR3 comprises 15 residues. The CDR3 region has the DNA TGTGCCAGTAGCAGTCTAGCGGGGGGACTTTTGGCGCAGTATTTT. This gives the protein CASSSLAGGLLAQYF.

This clone was picked up a small number of times. The chain links TRBV5-5 to TRBJ1-2; D is possibly TRBD1 (6 bases). The CDR3 runs to 15 residues. V lost 4 bases to trimming and J lost 5 bases, with 18 bases between them. Germline V gene data show CDR1 as SGHKS and CDR2 as YYEKEE (reference sequence). This CDR3 reads CASSRLQGQGYGYTF. In DNA, the CDR3 is TGTGCCAGCAGCCGTCTTCAGGGGCAGGGTTATGGCTACACCTTC.

The rearrangement uses TRBV19 and TRBJ1-5, with TRBD1 matching over 9 bases. Per germline, CDR1 LNHDA and CDR2 SQIVND (reference sequence). Trimming removed 4 bases from V and 4 bases from J; junction bases left unmatched: 11. This CDR3 contains 17 residues. The CDR3 here is CASSSFLGQGDNQPQHF. In nucleotides, the CDR3 is TGTGCCAGTAGTAGTTTTCTGGGACAGGGCGATAATCAGCCCCAGCATTTT. The full variable domain, in which reference TRBV19 and TRBJ1-5 provide the parts outside the CDR3, is DGGITQSPKYLFRKEGQNVTLSCEQNLNHDAMYWYRQDPGQGLRLIYYSQIVNDFQKGDIAEGYSVSREKKESFPLTVTSAQKNPTAFYLCASSSFLGQGDNQPQHFGDGTRLSIL.

The chain recombines TRBV6-5 with TRBJ2-3, with a tentative D call TRBD2 (6 bases). The CDR3 runs 15 residues. Germline V gene lookup returns CDR1 MNHEY and CDR2 SVGAGI. V was clipped by 6 bases and J by 0 bases, with 13 bases between them. CDR3 region: CASREGETSTDTQYF. The CDR3 nucleotides are TGTGCCAGCAGGGAGGGTGAAACTAGCACAGATACGCAGTATTTT.

V gene TRBV6-5 combines with J gene TRBJ2-7; TRBD1 matches 7 bases. V dropped 7 bases and J dropped 0; count of bases not matched to a gene: 3. This CDR3 has 13 residues. Looked up from germline, CDR1 is MNHEY and CDR2 is SVGAGI. The CDR3 DNA reads TGTGCCAGCACGGACAGGAGCTCCTACGAGCAGTACTTC. Translating gives CASTDRSSYEQYF.

This chain links TRBV5-1 with TRBJ1-2; unclear D gene. V dropped 0 bases and J dropped 2 bases, with 11 bases sitting between them. There are 15 residues in the CDR3. Germline assignment: CDR1 SGHRS and CDR2 YFSETQ. In nucleotides, the CDR3 is TGCGCCAGCAGCTTGGAACGCGGATTAAACTATGGCTACACCTTC. It translates to CASSLERGLNYGYTF.

V is TRBV7-3 and J is TRBJ2-3; TRBD1 might be the D (5 bases). Trimming shortened V by 5 bases and J by 0 bases, and 15 bases separated the two germline ends. The CDR3 runs 16 residues. Germline V lookup: CDR1 SGHTA, CDR2 FQGTGA. The CDR3 DNA is TGTGCCAGCAGCCGCTCCGCCAGGGCAAGCACAGATACGCAGTATTTT. This translates into CASSRSARASTDTQYF.

The rearrangement joins TRBV4-2 to TRBJ1-1; weak D call: TRBD1 (5 bases). This CDR3 is 16 amino acids long. Germline lookup yields CDR1 LGHNA and CDR2 YNFKEQ. V was pared by 3 bases and J by 1 base, with 15 bases between. The CDR3 DNA reads TGTGCCAGCAGCCAGGAAAGGGGCAGGCGGAACACTGAAGCTTTCTTT. This gives the protein CASSQERGRRNTEAFF.

This clone showed up just once. The chain joins TRBV4-2 to TRBJ1-1; 10 bases match TRBD1. V was clipped by 2 bases and J by 3 bases; unmatched bases: 3. Germline V gene data show CDR1 as LGHNA and CDR2 as YNFKEQ. This CDR3 has 15 residues. The CDR3 here is CASSQTGTGDTEAFF. CDR3 sequence (DNA): TGTGCCAGCAGCCAAACCGGGACAGGGGACACTGAAGCTTTCTTT.

The gene calls are TRBV4-1 and TRBJ1-2; tentatively, D is TRBD1 (6 bases). The V and J ends lost 0 bases and 5 bases respectively, with 22 bases between them. CDR1 MGHRA and CDR2 YSYEKL come from the germline V gene. There are 18 residues in the CDR3. The CDR3 DNA reads TGCGCCAGCAGCCAAGACAGAGGGGGGGCAGCTTCTTCGTATGGCTACACCTTC. Residues: CASSQDRGGAASSYGYTF.